This T cell receptor (beta chain) emerged from a study of response to subunit inactivated influenza vaccine. MiXCR, run by TCRdb on the RT-PCR reads, gives a single entry per CDR3 protein. Among fewer than 600,000 distinct CDR3 sequences, approximately 7.3% were seen once, and the ten largest hold approximately 14%. Regarding the study as a whole: The authors offered the suggestion that each seasonal influenza vaccination recruits few new T cells.

The germline gives CDR1 LGHNA, CDR2 YSLEER. This CDR3 spans 15 amino acids. V shed 1 base and J shed 4 bases, with 12 bases lying between them. In this sample, this clonotype turned up many times. What it binds is not known. The starting material was PBMCs from blood, obtained around 2 years after vaccination. This chain links TRBV4-3 with TRBJ2-3, with a weak D call TRBD2 (6 bases). The sequence derives from a man between 50 and 75 years old who received an inactivated influenza vaccine. CDR3 bases: TGCGCCAGCAGCCAAGTAGCGGTCGGGCCAGATACGCAGTATTTT. Protein: CASSQVAVGPDTQYF.